Listed below are T cell receptor beta chains from one sample, sequenced in a study of graft-versus-host responses after intestinal transplantation. Profiled with immunoSEQ multiplex PCR; TCRdb holds only in-frame clones, not every one. The table records tens of thousands of clones, 92% of them present only once. These receptors' antigens are unknown. This material consisted of unstimulated CD4+ T cells sorted from spleen or lymph node cells, taken before transplant. All receptors come from a human donor who was the organ donor for an intestinal transplant. CDR3s include the opening cysteine and the closing phenylalanine or tryptophan. The D gene is left open where the match is weak. Some rows mark clone size as missing; the rest say once, few, many or name a class of expanded clone.

j_call | d_call | v_call | clone_size | cdr3_nt | cdr3_aa
TRBJ2-4 | TRBD1 | TRBV19 | - | TGTGCCAGTAGTAGGGACAGGGCCAAAAACATTCAGTACTTC | CASSRDRAKNIQYF
TRBJ1-2 | - | TRBV28 | - | TGTGCCAGCAGTTTATACAGGGAGGGAGGCTACACCTTC | CASSLYREGGYTF
TRBJ2-5 | - | TRBV7-8 | - | TGTGCCAGCAGCTTTGGTTGGGCGGAACAAGAGACCCAGTACTTC | CASSFGWAEQETQYF
TRBJ2-1 | TRBD2 | TRBV7-3 | - | TGTGCCAGCAGCTTAATCCCCGCTAGCGGTTACAATGAGCAGTTCTTC | CASSLIPASGYNEQFF
TRBJ1-2 | - | TRBV4-2 | - | TGTGCCAGCAGCCAAGACAGCGGGCCTACCTATGGCTACACCTTC | CASSQDSGPTYGYTF
TRBJ1-1 | - | TRBV7-9 | - | TGTGCCAGCAGCCCAAGGGGGGGGAACACTGAAGCTTTCTTT | CASSPRGGNTEAFF
TRBJ2-3 | TRBD2 | TRBV9 | - | TGTGCCAGCAGCGGACTAGCGAGCACAGATACGCAGTATTTT | CASSGLASTDTQYF
TRBJ1-1 | - | TRBV7-3 | - | TGTGCCAGCAGCTTGGTAGCACAGAACACTGAAGCTTTCTTT | CASSLVAQNTEAFF
TRBJ1-2 | TRBD1 | TRBV27 | - | TGTGCCAGCAGGACGGGAAGAGGGGGCCTCTATGGCTACACCTTC | CASRTGRGGLYGYTF
TRBJ2-3 | TRBD2 | TRBV9 | - | TGTGCCAGCAGCCCCATAGCGGGATTCACAGATACGCAGTATTTT | CASSPIAGFTDTQYF
TRBJ2-1 | - | TRBV6-6 | - | TGTGCCAGCAGTTACGGTACTGGTATCTCCTACAATGAGCAGTTCTTC | CASSYGTGISYNEQFF
TRBJ2-7 | TRBD2 | TRBV30 | - | TGTGCCTGGAGGGGAGGACTAGCGGGAGGCTACGAGCAGTACTTC | CAWRGGLAGGYEQYF
TRBJ2-3 | - | TRBV5-4 | - | TGTGCCAGCAGCTTGGGACAGGGGTTTCGCGGGAGGGACACAGATACGCAGTATTTT | CASSLGQGFRGRDTDTQYF
TRBJ1-4 | - | TRBV28 | - | TGTGCCAGCAGTAAACAGGCCTTTAATGAAAAACTGTTTTTT | CASSKQAFNEKLFF
TRBJ2-2 | - | TRBV25-1 | - | TGTGCCAGCAGTGCGCGGGGGCTGAACACCGGGGAGCTGTTTTTT | CASSARGLNTGELFF
TRBJ2-1 | TRBD1 | TRBV28 | - | TGTGCCAGCAGTTGGGACAGCCCCTCCTACAATGAGCAGTTCTTC | CASSWDSPSYNEQFF
TRBJ2-2 | TRBD2 | TRBV18 | - | TGTGCCAGCTCACCAAGGAGCGGGAGTAACACCGGGGAGCTGTTTTTT | CASSPRSGSNTGELFF
TRBJ2-7 | TRBD1 | TRBV6-5 | - | TGTGCCAGCAGGAGGACAGGGCTCTACGAGCAGTACTTC | CASRRTGLYEQYF
TRBJ2-3 | - | TRBV19 | once | TGTGCCAGTAGTACAGGGGCGGGAGTAGATACGCAGTATTTT | CASSTGAGVDTQYF
TRBJ2-1 | TRBD1 | TRBV5-1 | - | TGCGCCAGCAGCGCCGGACAGGGGGCAAATGAGCAGTTCTTC | CASSAGQGANEQFF
TRBJ2-6 | - | TRBV2 | - | TGTGGCAGAGAAACTGGCTCTGGGGCCAACGTCCTGACTTTC | CGRETGSGANVLTF
TRBJ2-3 | TRBD2 | TRBV11-2 | once | TGTGCCAGCAGCTTAGGCGCTAGCGGGAGTGAAGATACGCAGTATTTT | CASSLGASGSEDTQYF
TRBJ2-1 | TRBD2 | TRBV4-2 | - | TGTGCCAGCAGCCAATCCTCACTAGCGAATGAGCAGTTCTTC | CASSQSSLANEQFF
TRBJ1-3 | - | TRBV7-2 | - | TGTGCCAGCAGCCCCGAGACAGGCTCTGGAAACACCATATATTTT | CASSPETGSGNTIYF
TRBJ2-7 | TRBD2 | TRBV27 | - | TGTGCCAGCAGTTTAGGAGGGAGGGCCGGCGCCTACGAGCAGTACTTC | CASSLGGRAGAYEQYF
TRBJ2-7 | - | TRBV5-4 | - | TGTGCCAGCAGCTTGGACAGGTACGAGCAGTACTTC | CASSLDRYEQYF
TRBJ1-3 | - | TRBV7-2 | - | TGTGCCAGCAGCTTTGGAGCCGGGGGAAACACCATATATTTT | CASSFGAGGNTIYF
TRBJ2-7 | - | TRBV20-1 | - | TGCAGTGCTAGAGGTAACTACGAGCAGTACTTC | CSARGNYEQYF
TRBJ2-1 | - | TRBV11-1 | - | TGTGCCAGCAGCAACAGGGTGGGGTACAATGAGCAGTTCTTC | CASSNRVGYNEQFF
TRBJ2-7 | - | TRBV4-2 | few | TGTGCCAGCAGCCAAGAATCGAACGAGCAGTACTTC | CASSQESNEQYF
TRBJ2-2 | - | TRBV6-5 | - | TGTGCCAGCAGTTACCGAGGTCAGCCCAACACCGGGGAGCTGTTTTTT | CASSYRGQPNTGELFF
TRBJ2-5 | TRBD1 | TRBV9 | few | TGTGCCAGCAGCGTCGACAGGGAAGAGACCCAGTACTTC | CASSVDREETQYF
TRBJ2-4 | - | TRBV19 | - | TGTGCCAGTAGTATCCAGGGGAGAAACATTCAGTACTTC | CASSIQGRNIQYF
TRBJ1-3 | - | TRBV9 | - | TGTGCCAGCAGCGTAGGGGGAAAAAACACCATATATTTT | CASSVGGKNTIYF
TRBJ2-3 | TRBD1 | TRBV29-1 | - | TGCAGCGTTGAAGATCCGGACAGGGCAACAGATACGCAGTATTTT | CSVEDPDRATDTQYF
TRBJ1-1 | - | TRBV5-1 | - | TGCGCCAGCAGCTTGCAGGTGGCGAACACTGAAGCTTTCTTT | CASSLQVANTEAFF
TRBJ2-5 | - | TRBV27 | - | TGTGCCAGCAGTTTCCCGGGGGAGACCCAGTACTTC | CASSFPGETQYF
TRBJ1-2 | - | TRBV27 | - | TGTGCCAGCAGTTTCGATACAAAATATAACTATGGCTACACCTTC | CASSFDTKYNYGYTF
TRBJ2-7 | - | TRBV11-2 | - | TGTGCCAGCAGCTTACAGGGTTACGAGCAGTACTTC | CASSLQGYEQYF
TRBJ1-5 | - | TRBV28 | once | TGTGCCAGCAGTTTATCCGGGGGCCAGCCCCAGCATTTT | CASSLSGGQPQHF